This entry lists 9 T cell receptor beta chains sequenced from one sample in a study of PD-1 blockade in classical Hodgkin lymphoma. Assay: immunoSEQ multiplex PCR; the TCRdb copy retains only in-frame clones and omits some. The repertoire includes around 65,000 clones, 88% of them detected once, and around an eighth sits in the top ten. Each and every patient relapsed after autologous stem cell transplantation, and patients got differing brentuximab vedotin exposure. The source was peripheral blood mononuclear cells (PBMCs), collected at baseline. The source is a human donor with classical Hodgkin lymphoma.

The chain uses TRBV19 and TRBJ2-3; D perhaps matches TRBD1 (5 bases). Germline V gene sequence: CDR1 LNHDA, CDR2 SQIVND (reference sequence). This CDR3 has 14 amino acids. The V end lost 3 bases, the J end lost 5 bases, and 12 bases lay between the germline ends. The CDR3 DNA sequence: TGTGCCAGTAGTATTAGGGGCTCGGTAGATACGCAGTATTTT. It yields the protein CASSIRGSVDTQYF.

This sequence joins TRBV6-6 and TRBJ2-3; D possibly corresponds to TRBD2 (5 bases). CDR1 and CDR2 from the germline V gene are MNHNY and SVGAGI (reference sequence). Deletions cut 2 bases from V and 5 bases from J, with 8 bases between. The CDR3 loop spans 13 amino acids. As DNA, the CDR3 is TGTGCCAGCAGTTACCCCGGGGAAGATACGCAGTATTTT. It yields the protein CASSYPGEDTQYF.

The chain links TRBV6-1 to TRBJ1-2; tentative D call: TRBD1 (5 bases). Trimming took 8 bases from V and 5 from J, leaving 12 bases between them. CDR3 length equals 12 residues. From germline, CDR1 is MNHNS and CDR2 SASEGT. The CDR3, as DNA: TGTGCCAGCGTATTCGGACAATATGGCTACACCTTC. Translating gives CASVFGQYGYTF.

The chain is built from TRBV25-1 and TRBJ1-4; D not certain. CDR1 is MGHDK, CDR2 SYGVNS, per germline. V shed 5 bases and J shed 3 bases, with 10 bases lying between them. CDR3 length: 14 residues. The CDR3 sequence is CASSRTAPNEKLFF. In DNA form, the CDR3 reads TGTGCCAGCAGTAGGACGGCTCCTAATGAAAAACTGTTTTTT.

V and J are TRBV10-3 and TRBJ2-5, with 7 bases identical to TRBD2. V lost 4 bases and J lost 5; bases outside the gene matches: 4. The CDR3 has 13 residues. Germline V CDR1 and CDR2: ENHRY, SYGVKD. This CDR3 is CAISGGGGETQYF. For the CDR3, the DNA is TGTGCCATCAGTGGTGGGGGAGGGGAGACCCAGTACTTC.

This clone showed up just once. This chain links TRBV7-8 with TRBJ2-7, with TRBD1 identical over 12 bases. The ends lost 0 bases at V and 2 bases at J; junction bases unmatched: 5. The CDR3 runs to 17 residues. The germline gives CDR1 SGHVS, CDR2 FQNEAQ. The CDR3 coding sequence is TGTGCCAGCAGCTTAGCCCCGGGACAGGGGGCGACCTACGAGCAGTACTTC. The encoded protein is CASSLAPGQGATYEQYF. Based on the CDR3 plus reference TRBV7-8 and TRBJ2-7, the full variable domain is GAGVSQSPRYKVAKRGQDVALRCDPISGHVSLFWYQQALGQGPEFLTYFQNEAQLDKSGLPSDRFFAERPEGSVSTLKIQRTQQEDSAVYLCASSLAPGQGATYEQYFGPGTRLTVT.

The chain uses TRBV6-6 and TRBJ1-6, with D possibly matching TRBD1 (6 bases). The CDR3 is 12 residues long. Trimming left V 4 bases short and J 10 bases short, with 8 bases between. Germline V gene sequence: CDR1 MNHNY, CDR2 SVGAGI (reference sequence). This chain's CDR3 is CASSWGRSPLHF. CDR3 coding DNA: TGTGCCAGCAGTTGGGGGCGGTCACCCCTCCACTTT.

The CDR3 nucleotides read TGTGCCTGGAGTGTGGCCAGGGCTTACAATGAGCAGTTCTTC. This sequence encodes CAWSVARAYNEQFF. V and J are TRBV30 and TRBJ2-1; a possible D gene is TRBD1 (5 bases). Trimming removed 0 bases at V and 4 bases at J, with 10 bases between. The CDR3 totals 14 residues. Germline CDR1 is GTSNPN and CDR2 is SVGIG (reference sequence).

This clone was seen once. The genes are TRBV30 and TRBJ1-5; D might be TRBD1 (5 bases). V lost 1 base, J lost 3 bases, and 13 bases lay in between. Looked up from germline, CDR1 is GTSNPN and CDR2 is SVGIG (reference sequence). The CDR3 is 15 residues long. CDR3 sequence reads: CAWSERQLSNQPQHF. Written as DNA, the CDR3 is TGTGCCTGGAGTGAACGACAGCTGTCCAATCAGCCCCAGCATTTT.